The T cell receptor (beta chain) under discussion was sequenced for a study of T cell changes during pregnancy in multiple sclerosis. TCRdb keeps only in-frame clones here, not all; method: immunoSEQ multiplex PCR. There are around 33,000 clones in the sample; around 90% occur only once, and around 3.4% lies in the top ten. This receptor was taken from a female donor with multiple sclerosis, enrolled in a pregnancy study. The specimen comprised CD8+ T cells from peripheral blood mononuclear cells, sampled in the third trimester of pregnancy.

CDR3 sequence reads: CASPHSHSGYTF. Written as DNA, the CDR3 is TGTGCCAGCCCTCATTCCCACTCTGGCTACACCTTC. The chain carries TRBV7-2 and TRBJ1-2; D is ambiguous. Trimming took off 8 bases at V and 7 bases at J, with 14 bases between the two ends. CDR1 SGHTA and CDR2 FQGNSA come from the germline V gene. The CDR3 length is 12 residues.